This T cell receptor beta chain was recorded in a study of glioma-infiltrating T cells after dendritic cell vaccination. For the study at large: Glioblastoma patients came from Phase I and II dendritic cell vaccination trials. The vaccine used monocyte-derived dendritic cells pulsed overnight with autologous tumor lysate. Between the early 2000s and the early 2010s, patients got autologous tumor lysate-pulsed dendritic cell vaccines.

PBMC sampling occurred before vaccination, two weeks after the third dose, and at progression. This clone has only one observation. The table came from immunoSEQ multiplex PCR; TCRdb's copy has only in-frame clones and leaves some out. In the table there are about 99,000 clones, roughly 81% of which are singletons. Germline V gene data show CDR1 as MNHNY and CDR2 as SVGAGI (reference sequence). Trimming pared 7 bases from V and 6 bases from J, leaving 16 bases between. The CDR3 runs to 14 residues. The chain combines TRBV6-6 with TRBJ1-5; D is unclear. The sequenced sample was blood, obtained before dendritic cell vaccination. This receptor was obtained from a human donor with glioblastoma. The DNA for the CDR3 is TGTGCCAGCAATCGCGACGGCCGGGGTCAGCCCCAGCATTTT. Translation: CASNRDGRGQPQHF.